This TCR beta chain was retrieved from a study of tumor-infiltrating lymphocytes in primary liver carcinoma. This CDR3 spans 13 amino acids. Germline V gene lookup returns CDR1 MNHEY and CDR2 SVGAGI. Points from the study as a whole: Since sampling was bulk and unsorted, CD4+ and CD8+ repertoires were not compared. Tumors had a top-250-clone fraction that was significantly higher than blood (p = 0.039).

Starting material of 400 to 600 ng total RNA yielded TCR beta cDNA via a constant-region primer. Libraries covering TCR beta were generated through three nested multiplex PCR rounds (using a slightly modified ARM-PCR). With TRBV1-TRBV30 forward primers and a C-beta reverse primer, the first two PCR rounds were run for nine to eleven cycles each. Each CDR3 protein is one row after TCRdb ran MiXCR on the multiplex PCR reads. The table has roughly 330,000 distinct CDR3 sequences, approximately 64% seen once; the top ten hold 5% to 6.5%. Germline DNA was also extracted, and blood RNA was taken from unsorted whole blood. In advance of surgery, roughly 4 milliliters of peripheral blood were collected. This clonotype came up a few times. The antigen remains undetermined. At one end, the junction sequence differs from germline, possibly due to a read error.

Sequencing input: peripheral blood. This TCR derives from a man aged 40-50 years with primary liver carcinoma and hepatitis B virus infection. V is TRBV6-5 and J is TRBJ2-3, with D possibly being TRBD2 (6 bases). The chain's CDR3 is CASSYLGFGGLDF. Here the CDR3 DNA reads TGTGCCAGCAGTTACTTAGGGTTTGGGGGGTTGGATTTT.